This T cell receptor beta chain was captured in a study of cytomegalovirus exposure and HLA in healthy donors. In the case of this clone: Its antigen is as yet unknown.

Primers included in the PCR were 60 Vbeta and 13 Jbeta primers. Repertoires were generated with immunoSEQ multiplex PCR, while TCRdb's copy carries only in-frame clones and drops some. The repertoire consists of under 150,000 clones, with over 75% occurring once and the leading ten covering approximately 1.2%. Overall study findings and caveats: Some highly shared sequence variants likely arose as a pipeline artifact. Many donors carried some public TCRs, although rarity characterized most TCR sequences.

The germline CDR1 and CDR2 sequences are LGHNA and YNFKEQ. The CDR3 is 16 residues long. Trimming took off 6 bases at V and 1 base at J, with 15 bases between the two ends. The receptor was isolated from a man between 50 and 59 years old in good health and CMV-seronegative. The sample consisted of PBMCs. V and J are TRBV4-2 and TRBJ2-2, with D maybe TRBD1 (6 bases). For the CDR3, the DNA is TGTGCCAGCAGACTCAAGGGGGACCAGAACACCGGGGAGCTGTTTTTT. Translating it yields CASRLKGDQNTGELFF.